This paragraph reports one T cell receptor beta chain. This record comes from a study of blood T cell repertoires in COVID-19. On the study more broadly: Samples of COVID-19 (acute and convalescent) were obtained from the United States, Italy and Spain. PBMCs, B-cell-depleted T cells, or T cells provided the cDNA or gDNA that made up the material.

Method: immunoSEQ multiplex PCR; TCRdb's copy keeps in-frame clones and lacks some. The sample yields approximately 300,000 clones, about 90% seen once. Sequenced input: peripheral blood. The TCR was taken from a woman in her thirties with COVID-19, enrolled during active disease.

The CDR3, as DNA: TGTGCCTGGAGTGTCGGGGACAGATTCTATGGCTACACCTTC. Protein product: CAWSVGDRFYGYTF. V is TRBV30 and J is TRBJ1-2; 7 bases line up with TRBD1. Germline loops: CDR1 GTSNPN, CDR2 SVGIG (reference sequence). The CDR3 covers 14 residues. Trimming took 0 bases from V and 4 from J; bases not matched to a gene: 5.